This is a list of T cell receptor beta chains from one sample in a study of blood T cell repertoires in COVID-19. TCRdb keeps only in-frame clones here, not all; method: immunoSEQ multiplex PCR. The sample contains roughly 78,000 clones, approximately 86% of which appear only once. The sample taken for sequencing was peripheral blood. The receptors here all came from a woman aged 55 to 70 with acute or convalescent COVID-19. The conserved cysteine and the conserved F or W are not part of the CDR3 here. The size field is filled for only some rows; it gives once, few, many or a size class.

V: TRBV30; J: TRBJ1-2; size: NA; CDR3: AWSVTTGDGYT
V: TRBV9; J: TRBJ2-1; size: NA; CDR3: ASSVAGGLIGNEQF
V: TRBV18; J: TRBJ2-2; size: NA; CDR3: ASSPLSGDGTGELF
V: TRBV29-1; J: TRBJ2-1; size: NA; CDR3: SVAWGRYNEQF
V: TRBV9; J: TRBJ2-2; size: NA; CDR3: ASSVAAATGELF
V: TRBV7-2; J: TRBJ2-5; size: NA; CDR3: ASSFGGKETQY
V: TRBV12-3/TRBV12-4; J: TRBJ1-4; size: few; CDR3: ASREAVVKKLF
V: TRBV6-5; J: TRBJ1-1; size: NA; CDR3: ASRWTHIEAF
V: TRBV9; J: TRBJ2-2; size: NA; CDR3: ASSVAPWTYSGELF
V: TRBV9; J: TRBJ1-2; size: few; CDR3: ASSVAGDYGYT
V: TRBV18; J: TRBJ2-7; size: NA; CDR3: ASSPGQGTYEQY
V: TRBV2; J: TRBJ1-5; size: NA; CDR3: ASSVQGGPQH
V: TRBV6-2/TRBV6-3; J: TRBJ1-5; size: once; CDR3: ASSPREPGLGNQPQH
V: TRBV18; J: TRBJ2-7; size: NA; CDR3: ASSPRLAGAGEQY
V: TRBV4-1; J: TRBJ2-7; size: NA; CDR3: ASTSLEGGEQY
V: TRBV29-1; J: TRBJ1-3; size: NA; CDR3: SVADRGNGNTIY
V: TRBV6-2/TRBV6-3; J: TRBJ1-2; size: NA; CDR3: ASSYSSGQMGYT
V: TRBV5-4; J: TRBJ2-5; size: once; CDR3: ASSRGTSGAGETQY
V: TRBV7-2; J: TRBJ1-6; size: NA; CDR3: ASSLAIRSPLH
V: TRBV6-2/TRBV6-3; J: TRBJ2-7; size: NA; CDR3: ASSTGVGEQY
V: TRBV4-1; J: TRBJ2-5; size: NA; CDR3: ASSQGEGYQETQY
V: TRBV6-5; J: TRBJ1-5; size: NA; CDR3: ASSYDRDQPQH
V: TRBV12-3/TRBV12-4; J: TRBJ2-7; size: few; CDR3: ASSVQGGGEQY
V: TRBV7-3; J: TRBJ2-2; size: NA; CDR3: ASSSVGPGELF
V: TRBV11-3; J: TRBJ2-2; size: NA; CDR3: ASRADRGNTGELF
V: TRBV2; J: TRBJ2-3; size: NA; CDR3: ASRRDFTDTQY
V: TRBV4-2; J: TRBJ2-2; size: NA; CDR3: ASSRRLAENTGELF
V: TRBV7-9; J: TRBJ2-2; size: once; CDR3: ASSLTAGELF
V: TRBV4-3; J: TRBJ2-1; size: NA; CDR3: ASSPKNSGSMTYNEQF
V: TRBV6-6; J: TRBJ2-1; size: NA; CDR3: ASSPGSHNEQF
V: TRBV5-4; J: TRBJ2-5; size: NA; CDR3: ASSLVSKLASGNLETQY
V: TRBV5-1; J: TRBJ2-7; size: NA; CDR3: ASSLGTASSYEQY
V: TRBV7-6; J: TRBJ2-1; size: NA; CDR3: ASSLTQRISYNEQF
V: TRBV6-6; J: TRBJ2-3; size: NA; CDR3: ASSYVGLAGDTQY
V: TRBV11-2; J: TRBJ1-2; size: NA; CDR3: ASSLRFTGGFGYT
V: TRBV9; J: TRBJ2-7; size: NA; CDR3: ASSVDPAGGFNEQY
V: TRBV10-3; J: TRBJ1-1; size: few; CDR3: AIRGQGSAMNTEAF
V: TRBV5-4; J: TRBJ2-1; size: NA; CDR3: ASSRELGRANEQF
V: TRBV5-1; J: TRBJ2-3; size: NA; CDR3: ASSLGSPSTDTQY